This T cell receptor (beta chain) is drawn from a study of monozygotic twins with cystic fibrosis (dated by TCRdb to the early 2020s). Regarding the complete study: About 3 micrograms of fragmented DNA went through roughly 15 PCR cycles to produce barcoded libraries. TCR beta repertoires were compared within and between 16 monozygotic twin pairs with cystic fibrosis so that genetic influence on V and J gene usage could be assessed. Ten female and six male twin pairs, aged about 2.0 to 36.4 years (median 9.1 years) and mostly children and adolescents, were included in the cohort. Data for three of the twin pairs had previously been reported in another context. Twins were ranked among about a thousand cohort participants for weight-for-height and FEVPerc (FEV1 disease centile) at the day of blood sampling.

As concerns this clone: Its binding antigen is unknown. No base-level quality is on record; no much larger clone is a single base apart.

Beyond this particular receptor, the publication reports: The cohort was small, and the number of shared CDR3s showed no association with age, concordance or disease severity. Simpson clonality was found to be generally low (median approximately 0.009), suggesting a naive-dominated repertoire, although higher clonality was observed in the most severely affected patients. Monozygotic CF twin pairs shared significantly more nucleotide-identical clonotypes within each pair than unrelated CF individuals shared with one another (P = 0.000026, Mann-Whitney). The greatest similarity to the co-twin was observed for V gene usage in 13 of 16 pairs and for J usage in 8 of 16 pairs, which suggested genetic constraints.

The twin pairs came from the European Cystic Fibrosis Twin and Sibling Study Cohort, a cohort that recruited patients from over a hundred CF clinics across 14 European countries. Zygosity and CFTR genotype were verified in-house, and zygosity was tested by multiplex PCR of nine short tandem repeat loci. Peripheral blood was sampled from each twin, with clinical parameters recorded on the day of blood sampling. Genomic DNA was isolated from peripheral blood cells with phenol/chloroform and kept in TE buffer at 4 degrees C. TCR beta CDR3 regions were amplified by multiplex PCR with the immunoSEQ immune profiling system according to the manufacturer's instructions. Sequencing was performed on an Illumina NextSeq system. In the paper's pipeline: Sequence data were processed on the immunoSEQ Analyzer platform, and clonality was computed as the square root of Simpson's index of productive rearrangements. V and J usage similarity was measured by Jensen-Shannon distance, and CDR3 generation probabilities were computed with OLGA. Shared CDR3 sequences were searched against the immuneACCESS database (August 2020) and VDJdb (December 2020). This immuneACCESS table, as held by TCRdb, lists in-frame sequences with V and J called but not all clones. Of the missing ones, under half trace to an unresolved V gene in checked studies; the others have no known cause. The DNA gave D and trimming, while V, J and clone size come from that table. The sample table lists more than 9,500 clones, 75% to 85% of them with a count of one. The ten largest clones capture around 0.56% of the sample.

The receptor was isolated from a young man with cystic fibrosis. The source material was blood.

The DNA reads TGTGCCAGTAGTAAACTAGCGGGCGATGGGTCCTACGAGCAGTACTTC. It encodes CASSKLAGDGSYEQYF. The rearranged segments are TRBV19 and TRBJ2-7; a stretch of 9 junction bases matches TRBD2. The CDR3 covers 16 residues, taking in both the cysteine and the phenylalanine. CDR3 DNA is the only sequence kept; it has 48 bases, read in frame from the first base. Clipping removes 4 bases from V and 1 base from J, with 8 as the unmatched junction base count. From the germline V gene (reference sequence), CDR1 is LNHDA and CDR2 is SQIVND.